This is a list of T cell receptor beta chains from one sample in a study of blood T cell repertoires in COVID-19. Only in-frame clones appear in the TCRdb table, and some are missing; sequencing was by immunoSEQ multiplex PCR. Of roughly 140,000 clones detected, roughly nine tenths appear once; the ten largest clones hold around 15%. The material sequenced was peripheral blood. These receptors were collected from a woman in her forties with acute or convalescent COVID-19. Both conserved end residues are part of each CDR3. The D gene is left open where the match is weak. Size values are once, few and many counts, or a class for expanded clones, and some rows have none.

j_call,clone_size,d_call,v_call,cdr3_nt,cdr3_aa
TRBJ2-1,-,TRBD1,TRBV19,TGTGCCAGTAGTGCGACAGGGGGCGTCAATGAGCAGTTCTTC,CASSATGGVNEQFF
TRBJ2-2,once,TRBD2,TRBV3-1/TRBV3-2,TGTGCCACCCACGACCCGAGCGGGACGAACACCGGGGAGCTGTTTTTT,CATHDPSGTNTGELFF
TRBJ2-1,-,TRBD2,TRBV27,TGTGCCGCGGGACTAGCGGGGAATGAGCAGTTCTTC,CAAGLAGNEQFF
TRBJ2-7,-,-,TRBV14,TGTGCCAGCAGACTACAAGGGAGCTACGAGCAGTACTTC,CASRLQGSYEQYF
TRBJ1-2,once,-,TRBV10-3,TGTGCCATCAGCGGACAGAACTATGGCTACACCTTC,CAISGQNYGYTF
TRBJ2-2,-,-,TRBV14,TGTGCCAGCAGCCAAGTTAGGAACACCGGGGAGCTGTTTTTT,CASSQVRNTGELFF
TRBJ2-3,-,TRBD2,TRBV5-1,TGCGCCAGCAGCCCGATATCTAGCGGGGGGGCGACAGATACGCAGTATTTT,CASSPISSGGATDTQYF
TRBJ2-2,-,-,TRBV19,TGTGCCGGAAGCGAAAACACCGGGGAGCTGTTTTTT,CAGSENTGELFF
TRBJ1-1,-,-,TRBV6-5,TGTGCCAGCAGTTACGCAGGGCGGACTGAAGCTTTCTTT,CASSYAGRTEAFF
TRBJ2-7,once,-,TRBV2,TGTGCCAGCAGAGATCAAGGGGTGGGCGAGCAGTACTTC,CASRDQGVGEQYF
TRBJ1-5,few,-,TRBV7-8,TGTGCCAGCAGCCCAGGGGTAAATCAGCCCCAGCATTTT,CASSPGVNQPQHF
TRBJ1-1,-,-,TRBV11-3,TGTGCCAGCAGCTTATCTAATGAAGCTTTCTTT,CASSLSNEAFF
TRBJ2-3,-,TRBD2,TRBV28,TGTGCCAGCAGTCTCCGGACTAGCGGGGGTCTGGCAGATACGCAGTATTTT,CASSLRTSGGLADTQYF
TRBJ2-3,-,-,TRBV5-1,TGCGCCAGCAATCAAGCTGGGACAACTACAAGCACAGATACGCAGTATTTT,CASNQAGTTTSTDTQYF
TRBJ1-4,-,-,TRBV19,TGTGCCAGTAGTATTATCCCACAGGTTCGGAGTGAAAAACTGTTTTTT,CASSIIPQVRSEKLFF
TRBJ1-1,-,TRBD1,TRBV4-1,TGCGCCAGCAGCCAAGATCCACAGGGGGCGACTGAAGCTTTCTTT,CASSQDPQGATEAFF